This T cell receptor beta chain was found in a study of response to subunit inactivated influenza vaccine. Overall study findings and caveats: Only a handful of new T cells, the authors suggested, are recruited with each seasonal influenza vaccination.

TCRdb re-called the RT-PCR reads with MiXCR, one entry per CDR3 protein. The sample shows 600,000 to 850,000 distinct CDR3 sequences, approximately 14% of them seen only once. This clonotype turned up a few times. Antigen: not known. The germline gives CDR1 LGHNA, CDR2 YNFKEQ. V was pared by 6 bases and J by 3 bases, with 16 bases of the junction left unmatched. The CDR3 extends over 19 amino acids. The chain has TRBV4-2 and TRBJ2-5; TRBD2 matches 13 bases. The clonotype comes from a man aged 45-65 years who received an inactivated influenza vaccine. The sequenced sample was PBMCs from blood, obtained 14 days before vaccination. CDR3 in DNA: TGTGCCAGCAGACCGGGACTAGCGGGGTACCGACAGACGAAAGAGACCCAGTACTTC. It is translated as CASRPGLAGYRQTKETQYF.